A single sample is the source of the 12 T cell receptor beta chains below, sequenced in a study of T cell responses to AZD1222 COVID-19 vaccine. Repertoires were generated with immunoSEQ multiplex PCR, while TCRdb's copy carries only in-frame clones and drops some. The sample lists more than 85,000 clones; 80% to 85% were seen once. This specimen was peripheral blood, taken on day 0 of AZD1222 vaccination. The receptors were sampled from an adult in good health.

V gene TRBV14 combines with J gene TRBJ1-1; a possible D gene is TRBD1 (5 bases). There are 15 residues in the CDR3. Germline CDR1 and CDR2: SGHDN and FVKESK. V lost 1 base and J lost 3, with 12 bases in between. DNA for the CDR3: TGTGCCAGCAGCCAAGGTTCGCAGGGTTACACTGAAGCTTTCTTT. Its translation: CASSQGSQGYTEAFF.

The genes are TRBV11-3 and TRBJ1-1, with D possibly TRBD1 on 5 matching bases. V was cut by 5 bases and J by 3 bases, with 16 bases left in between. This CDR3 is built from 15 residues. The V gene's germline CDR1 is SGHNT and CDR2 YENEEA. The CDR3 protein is CASSMGWTTDTEAFF. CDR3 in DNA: TGTGCCAGCAGCATGGGGTGGACAACGGACACTGAAGCTTTCTTT.

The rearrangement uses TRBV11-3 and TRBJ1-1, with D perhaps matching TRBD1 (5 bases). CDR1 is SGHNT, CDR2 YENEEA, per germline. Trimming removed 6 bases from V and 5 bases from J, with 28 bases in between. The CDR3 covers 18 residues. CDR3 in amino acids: CASSPAKSWAGGGTEAFF. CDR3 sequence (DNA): TGTGCCAGCAGTCCAGCCAAATCATGGGCTGGGGGAGGGACTGAAGCTTTCTTT.

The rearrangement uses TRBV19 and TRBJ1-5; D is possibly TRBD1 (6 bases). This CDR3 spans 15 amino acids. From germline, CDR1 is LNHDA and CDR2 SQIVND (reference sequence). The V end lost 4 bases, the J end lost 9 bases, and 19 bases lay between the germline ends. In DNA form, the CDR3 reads TGTGCCAGTAGTACGCTAGGGGGGTCCGAGCGGCCCCAGCATTTT. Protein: CASSTLGGSERPQHF.

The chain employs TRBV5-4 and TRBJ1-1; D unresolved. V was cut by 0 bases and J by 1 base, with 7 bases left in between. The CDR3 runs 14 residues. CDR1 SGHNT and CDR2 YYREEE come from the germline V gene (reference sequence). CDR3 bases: TGTGCCAGCAGCTTGGCTGCTCAGAACACTGAAGCTTTCTTT. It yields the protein CASSLAAQNTEAFF.

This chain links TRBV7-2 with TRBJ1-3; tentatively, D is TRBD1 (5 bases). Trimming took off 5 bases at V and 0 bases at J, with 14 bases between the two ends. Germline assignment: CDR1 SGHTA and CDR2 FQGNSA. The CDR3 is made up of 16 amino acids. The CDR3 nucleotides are TGTGCCAGCAGCCTGCAGACAGTTAACTCTGGAAACACCATATATTTT. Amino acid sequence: CASSLQTVNSGNTIYF.

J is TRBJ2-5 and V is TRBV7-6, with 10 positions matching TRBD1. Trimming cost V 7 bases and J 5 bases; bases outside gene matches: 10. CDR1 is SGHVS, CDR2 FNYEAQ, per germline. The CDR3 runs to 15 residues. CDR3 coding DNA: TGTGCCAGCACTCCTGGGACAGGGGTGTTGGAGACCCAGTACTTC. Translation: CASTPGTGVLETQYF.

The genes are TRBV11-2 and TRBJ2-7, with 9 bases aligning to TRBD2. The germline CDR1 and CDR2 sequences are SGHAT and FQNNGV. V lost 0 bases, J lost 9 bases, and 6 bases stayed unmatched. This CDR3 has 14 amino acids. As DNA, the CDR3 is TGTGCCAGCAGCTTAGAGCCGGGACTAGCAGTGCAGTACTTC. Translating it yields CASSLEPGLAVQYF. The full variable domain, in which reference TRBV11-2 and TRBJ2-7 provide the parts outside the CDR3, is EAGVAQSPRYKIIEKRQSVAFWCNPISGHATLYWYQQILGQGPKLLIQFQNNGVVDDSQLPKDRFSAERLKGVDSTLKIQPAKLEDSAVYLCASSLEPGLAVQYFGPGTRLTVT.

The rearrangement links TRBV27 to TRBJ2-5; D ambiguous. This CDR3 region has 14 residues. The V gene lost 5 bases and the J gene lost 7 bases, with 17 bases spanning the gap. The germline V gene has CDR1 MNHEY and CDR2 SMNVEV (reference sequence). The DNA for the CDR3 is TGTGCCAGCAGTCCCCGGATGGGATTGGGGACCCAGTACTTC. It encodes CASSPRMGLGTQYF.

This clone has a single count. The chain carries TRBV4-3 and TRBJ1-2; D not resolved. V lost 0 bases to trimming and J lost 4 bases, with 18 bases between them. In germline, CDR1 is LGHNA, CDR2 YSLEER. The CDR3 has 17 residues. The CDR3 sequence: CASSQESQEIRSYGYTF. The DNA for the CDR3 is TGCGCCAGCAGCCAAGAGAGTCAGGAAATCCGTAGCTATGGCTACACCTTC.

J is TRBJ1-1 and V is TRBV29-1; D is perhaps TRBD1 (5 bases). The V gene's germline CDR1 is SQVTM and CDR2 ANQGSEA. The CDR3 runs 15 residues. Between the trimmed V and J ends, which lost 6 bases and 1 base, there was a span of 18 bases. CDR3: CSVPMGGGRNTEAFF. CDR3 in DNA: TGCAGCGTGCCTATGGGGGGGGGAAGGAACACTGAAGCTTTCTTT. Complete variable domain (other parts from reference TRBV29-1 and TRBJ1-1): SAVISQKPSRDICQRGTSLTIQCQVDSQVTMMFWYRQQPGQSLTLIATANQGSEATYESGFVIDKFPISRPNLTFSTLTVSNMSPEDSSIYLCSVPMGGGRNTEAFFGQGTRLTVV.

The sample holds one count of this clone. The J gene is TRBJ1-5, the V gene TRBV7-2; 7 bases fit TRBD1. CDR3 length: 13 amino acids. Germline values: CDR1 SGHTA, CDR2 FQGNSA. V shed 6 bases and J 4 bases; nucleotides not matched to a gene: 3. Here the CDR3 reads CASRGTANQPQHF. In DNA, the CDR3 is TGTGCCAGCAGAGGGACAGCGAATCAGCCCCAGCATTTT.